This T cell receptor (beta chain) appears in the sequencing data of a study of shared clonotypes between healthy human individuals. Study-level results: There were few donors, and this limited the genetic and exposure-history diversity represented. Read depth was anticipated to influence clonotype sharing among donors. Non-shared clonotypes had lower generation probabilities than clonotypes shared by all four sorted-subset donors.

A word on this clone: What it recognizes is unknown.

Naive CD8 cells, CD45RO-negative and positively selected for CCR7, excluded terminally differentiated effector memory CD45RA+ cells. All of the donors resided in Nashville, Tennessee, and each was a Caucasian adult. Clones were read by immunoSEQ multiplex PCR, and TCRdb kept only the in-frame ones, dropping some. The table shows about 2 million clones, with approximately 94% occurring only once. Deletions cut 3 bases from V and 0 bases from J, with 16 bases between. The CDR3 length is 17 residues. Germline values: CDR1 MGHRA, CDR2 YSYEKL. This TCR came from a man aged 18 to 35 in good health. The rearrangement joins TRBV4-1 to TRBJ2-3; a weak D match, TRBD1 (6 bases). The sample consisted of naive CD8+ T cells sorted from blood. The chain's CDR3 is CASSHVQGLRSTDTQYF. CDR3 coding DNA: TGCGCCAGCAGCCACGTACAGGGATTAAGAAGCACAGATACGCAGTATTTT.